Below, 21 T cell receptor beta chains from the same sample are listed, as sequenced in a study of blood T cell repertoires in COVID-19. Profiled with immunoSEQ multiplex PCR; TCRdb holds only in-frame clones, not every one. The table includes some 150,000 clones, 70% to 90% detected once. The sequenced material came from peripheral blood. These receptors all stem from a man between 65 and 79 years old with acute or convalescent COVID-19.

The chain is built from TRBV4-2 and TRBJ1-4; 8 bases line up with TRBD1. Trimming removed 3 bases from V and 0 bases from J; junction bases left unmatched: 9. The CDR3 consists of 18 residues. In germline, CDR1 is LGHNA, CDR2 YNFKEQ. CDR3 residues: CASSQDSQGDTTNEKLFF. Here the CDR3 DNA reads TGTGCCAGCAGCCAGGACTCACAGGGGGACACAACTAATGAAAAACTGTTTTTT.

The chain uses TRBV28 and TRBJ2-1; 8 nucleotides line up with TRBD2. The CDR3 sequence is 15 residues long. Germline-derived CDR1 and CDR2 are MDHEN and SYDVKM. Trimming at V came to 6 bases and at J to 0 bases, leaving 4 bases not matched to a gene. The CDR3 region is CASRRLASSYNEQFF. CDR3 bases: TGTGCCAGCAGACGACTAGCGAGCTCCTACAATGAGCAGTTCTTC. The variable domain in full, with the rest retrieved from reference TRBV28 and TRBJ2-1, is DVKVTQSSRYLVKRTGEKVFLECVQDMDHENMFWYRQDPGLGLRLIYFSYDVKMKEKGDIPEGYSVSREKKERFSLILESASTNQTSMYLCASRRLASSYNEQFFGPGTRLTVL.

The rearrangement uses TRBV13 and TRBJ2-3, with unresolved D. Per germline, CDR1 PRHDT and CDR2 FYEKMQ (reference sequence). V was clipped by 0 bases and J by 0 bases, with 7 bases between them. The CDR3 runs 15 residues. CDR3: CASSLGQSSTDTQYF. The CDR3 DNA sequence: TGTGCCAGCAGCTTAGGCCAGTCTAGCACAGATACGCAGTATTTT.

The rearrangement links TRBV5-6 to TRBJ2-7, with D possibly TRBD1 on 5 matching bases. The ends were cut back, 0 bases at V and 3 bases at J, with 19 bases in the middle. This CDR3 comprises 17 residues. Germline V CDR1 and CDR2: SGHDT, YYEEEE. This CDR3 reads CASSLAVASDSRYEQYF. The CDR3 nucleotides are TGTGCCAGCAGCTTGGCTGTAGCAAGCGACAGCCGCTACGAGCAGTACTTC.

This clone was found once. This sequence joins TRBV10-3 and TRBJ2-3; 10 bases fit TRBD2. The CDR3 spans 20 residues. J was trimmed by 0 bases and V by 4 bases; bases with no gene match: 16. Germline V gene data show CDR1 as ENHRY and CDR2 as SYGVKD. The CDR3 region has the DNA TGTGCCATCAGTGGACCCCTTGGGGCTAGCGGGAGAGTTAGCACAGATACGCAGTATTTT. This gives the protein CAISGPLGASGRVSTDTQYF.

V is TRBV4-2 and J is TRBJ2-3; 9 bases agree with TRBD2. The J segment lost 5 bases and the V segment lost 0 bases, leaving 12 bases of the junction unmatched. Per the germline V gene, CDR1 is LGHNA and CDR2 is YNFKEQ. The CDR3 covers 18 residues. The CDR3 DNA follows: TGTGCCAGCAGCCAAGATAAACCTGGACTAGCGCAAAAAGATACGCAGTATTTT. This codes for CASSQDKPGLAQKDTQYF.

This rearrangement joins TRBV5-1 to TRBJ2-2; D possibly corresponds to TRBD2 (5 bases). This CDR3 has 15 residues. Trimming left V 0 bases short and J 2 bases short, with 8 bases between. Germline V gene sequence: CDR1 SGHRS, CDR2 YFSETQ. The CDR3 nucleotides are TGCGCCAGCAGCTTGGGAGACTACAACACCGGGGAGCTGTTTTTT. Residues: CASSLGDYNTGELFF.

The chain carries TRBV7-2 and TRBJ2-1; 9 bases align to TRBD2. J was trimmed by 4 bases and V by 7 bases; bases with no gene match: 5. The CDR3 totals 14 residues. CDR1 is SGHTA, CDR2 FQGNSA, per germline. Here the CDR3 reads CASNLLAGYNEQFF. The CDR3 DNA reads TGTGCCAGCAACCTCCTAGCGGGATACAATGAGCAGTTCTTC. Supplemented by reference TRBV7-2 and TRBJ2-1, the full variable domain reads GAGVSQSPSNKVTEKGKDVELRCDPISGHTALYWYRQSLGQGLEFLIYFQGNSAPDKSGLPSDRFSAERTGGSVSTLTIQRTQQEDSAVYLCASNLLAGYNEQFFGPGTRLTVL.

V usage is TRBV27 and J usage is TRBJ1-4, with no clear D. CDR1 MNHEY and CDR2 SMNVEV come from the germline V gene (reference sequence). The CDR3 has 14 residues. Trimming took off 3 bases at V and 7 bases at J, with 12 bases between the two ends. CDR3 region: CASSLWSGSEKLFF. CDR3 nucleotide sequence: TGTGCCAGCAGTTTGTGGTCAGGCTCTGAAAAACTGTTTTTT.

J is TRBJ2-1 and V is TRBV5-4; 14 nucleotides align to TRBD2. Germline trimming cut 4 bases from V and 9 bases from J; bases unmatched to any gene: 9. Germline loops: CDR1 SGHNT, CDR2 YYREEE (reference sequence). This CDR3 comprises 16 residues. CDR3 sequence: CASSPGTSGRASEQFF. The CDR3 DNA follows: TGTGCCAGCAGCCCCGGGACTAGCGGGAGAGCGAGTGAGCAGTTCTTC.

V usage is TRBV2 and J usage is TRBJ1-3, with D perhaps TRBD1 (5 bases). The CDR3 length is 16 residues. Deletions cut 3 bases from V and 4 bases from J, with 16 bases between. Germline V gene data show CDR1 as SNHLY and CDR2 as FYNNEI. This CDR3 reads CASSERTPIFGNTIYF. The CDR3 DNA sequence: TGTGCCAGCAGTGAGAGGACACCAATCTTCGGAAACACCATATATTTT.

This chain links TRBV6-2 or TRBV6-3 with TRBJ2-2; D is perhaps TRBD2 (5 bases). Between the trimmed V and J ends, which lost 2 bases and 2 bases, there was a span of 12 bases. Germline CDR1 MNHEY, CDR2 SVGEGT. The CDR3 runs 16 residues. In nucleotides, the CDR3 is TGTGCCAGCAGTTACGCAGGACTTGGAAACACCGGGGAGCTGTTTTTT. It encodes CASSYAGLGNTGELFF.

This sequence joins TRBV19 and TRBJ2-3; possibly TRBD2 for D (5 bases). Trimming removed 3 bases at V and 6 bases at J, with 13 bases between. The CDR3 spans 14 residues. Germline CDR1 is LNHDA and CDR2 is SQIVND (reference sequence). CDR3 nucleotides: TGTGCCAGTAGTATGTTTCTAGCATCCGATACGCAGTATTTT. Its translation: CASSMFLASDTQYF.

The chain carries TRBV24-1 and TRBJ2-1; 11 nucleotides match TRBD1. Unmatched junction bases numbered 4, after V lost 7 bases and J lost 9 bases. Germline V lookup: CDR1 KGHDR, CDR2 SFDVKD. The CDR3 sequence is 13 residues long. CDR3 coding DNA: TGTGCCACCAGGGGACAGGGGGTGAGTGAGCAGTTCTTC. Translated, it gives CATRGQGVSEQFF.

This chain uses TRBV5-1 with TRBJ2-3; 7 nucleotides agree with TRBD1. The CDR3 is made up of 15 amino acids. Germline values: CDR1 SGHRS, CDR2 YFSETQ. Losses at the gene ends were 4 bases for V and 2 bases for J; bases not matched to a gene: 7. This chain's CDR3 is CASSQGDSVTDTQYF. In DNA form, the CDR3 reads TGCGCCAGCAGCCAGGGGGACAGCGTCACAGATACGCAGTATTTT. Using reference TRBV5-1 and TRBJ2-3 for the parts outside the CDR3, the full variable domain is KAGVTQTPRYLIKTRGQQVTLSCSPISGHRSVSWYQQTPGQGLQFLFEYFSETQRNKGNFPGRFSGRQFSNSRSEMNVSTLELGDSALYLCASSQGDSVTDTQYFGPGTRLTVL.

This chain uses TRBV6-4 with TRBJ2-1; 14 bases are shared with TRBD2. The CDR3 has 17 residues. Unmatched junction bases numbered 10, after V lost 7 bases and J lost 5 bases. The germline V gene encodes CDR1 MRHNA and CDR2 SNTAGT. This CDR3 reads CASKPGLAGVSHNEQFF. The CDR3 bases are TGTGCCAGCAAACCGGGACTAGCGGGAGTATCCCACAATGAGCAGTTCTTC.

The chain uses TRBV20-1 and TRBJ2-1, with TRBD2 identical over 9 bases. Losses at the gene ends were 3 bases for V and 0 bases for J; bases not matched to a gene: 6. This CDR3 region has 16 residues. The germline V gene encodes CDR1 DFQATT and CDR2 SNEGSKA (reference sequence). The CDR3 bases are TGCAGTGCTAGTACTAGCGGGTACAGCTCCTACAATGAGCAGTTCTTC. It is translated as CSASTSGYSSYNEQFF.

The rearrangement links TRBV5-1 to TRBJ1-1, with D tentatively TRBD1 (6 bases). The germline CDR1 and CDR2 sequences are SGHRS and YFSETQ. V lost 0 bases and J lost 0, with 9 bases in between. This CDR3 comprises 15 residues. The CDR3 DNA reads TGCGCCAGCAGCTTGGGACAGGATATGAACACTGAAGCTTTCTTT. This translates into CASSLGQDMNTEAFF.

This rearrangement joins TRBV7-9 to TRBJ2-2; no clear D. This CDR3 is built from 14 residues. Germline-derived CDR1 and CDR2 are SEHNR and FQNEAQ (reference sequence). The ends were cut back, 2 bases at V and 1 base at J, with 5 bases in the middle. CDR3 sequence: CASSLRRNTGELFF. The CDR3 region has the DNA TGTGCCAGCAGCTTACGCAGGAACACCGGGGAGCTGTTTTTT.

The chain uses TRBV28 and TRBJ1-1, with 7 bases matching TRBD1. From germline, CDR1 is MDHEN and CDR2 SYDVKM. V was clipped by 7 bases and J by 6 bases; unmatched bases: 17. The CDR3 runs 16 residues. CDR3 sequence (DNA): TGTGCCAGCACCTGGACAGGAGATCTGTCGGGCGCTGAAGCTTTCTTT. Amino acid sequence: CASTWTGDLSGAEAFF.

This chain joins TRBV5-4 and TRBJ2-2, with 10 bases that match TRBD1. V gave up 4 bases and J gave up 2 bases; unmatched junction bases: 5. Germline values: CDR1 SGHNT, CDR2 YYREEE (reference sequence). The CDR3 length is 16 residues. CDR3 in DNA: TGTGCCAGCAGCCCCAGGGACAGGGGAAACACCGGGGAGCTGTTTTTT. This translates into CASSPRDRGNTGELFF.